Below are 26 T cell receptor beta chains sequenced from a single sample in a study of Ad26.COV2.S vaccination and SARS-CoV-2 variants. Sequencing was performed with immunoSEQ multiplex PCR; in TCRdb, only in-frame clones are kept and a portion is missing. The repertoire includes some 340,000 clones, 86% of them detected once, and around 2% sits in the top ten. The treatment was: around 19 received Ad26.COV2.S at low or high dose, single or two shots; about 5 received placebo; per-sample allocation not given. Sampling was performed 63 days after the first vaccine or placebo injection. The sample was peripheral blood, taken in a trial of Ad26.COV2.S vaccine versus placebo. The receptor source for this set is a person aged 18-60 years who received the Ad26.COV2.S COVID-19 vaccine or a placebo.

The chain links TRBV30 to TRBJ2-3; the match to TRBD2 covers 8 bases. Germline loops: CDR1 GTSNPN, CDR2 SVGIG (reference sequence). The CDR3 extends over 14 amino acids. DNA for the CDR3: TGTGCTGGGAGGGTAGCGGGGCACACAGATACGCAGTATTTT. As protein: CAGRVAGHTDTQYF. The full variable domain, completed using reference TRBV30 and TRBJ2-3, is SQTIHQWPATLVQPVGSPLSLECTVEGTSNPNLYWYRQAAGRGLQLLFYSVGIGQISSEVPQNLSASRPQDRQFILSSKKLLLSDSGFYLCAGRVAGHTDTQYFGPGTRLTVL.

The chain is built from TRBV2 and TRBJ2-3; 9 nucleotides agree with TRBD1. This CDR3 has 14 residues. The trim removed 10 bases at V and 4 bases at J, leaving 9 bases unmatched. The germline V gene encodes CDR1 SNHLY and CDR2 FYNNEI. DNA of the CDR3: TGTGCCACCTCCTTGGACAGGGGTCCAGATACGCAGTATTTT. Protein product: CATSLDRGPDTQYF.

The chain uses TRBV5-6 and TRBJ1-2; no firm D call. The CDR3 has 15 amino acids. The V gene lost 0 bases and the J gene lost 5 bases, with 14 bases spanning the gap. The V gene's germline CDR1 is SGHDT and CDR2 YYEEEE. DNA for the CDR3: TGTGCCAGCAGCTTGGGCGCCGGGTCTGGGTATGGCTACACCTTC. It codes for CASSLGAGSGYGYTF.

This clone showed up just once. The chain uses TRBV6-2 or TRBV6-3 and TRBJ1-1; D remains ambiguous. V gave up 0 bases and J gave up 4 bases, with 6 bases separating them. Germline V gives CDR1 MNHEY, CDR2 SVGEGT. There are 13 residues in the CDR3. DNA for the CDR3: TGTGCCAGCAGTTACTCCCGGGCCACTGAAGCTTTCTTT. This codes for CASSYSRATEAFF.

This clone appeared a single time. The V gene is TRBV10-3, the J gene TRBJ2-7; 7 bases are a match to TRBD2. Per the germline V gene, CDR1 is ENHRY and CDR2 is SYGVKD. The V segment lost 10 bases and the J segment 1 base; nucleotides outside the gene matches: 7. The CDR3 loop spans 13 amino acids. The CDR3 sequence is CATEVGGSYEQYF. CDR3 nucleotide sequence: TGTGCCACCGAGGTCGGGGGGTCCTACGAGCAGTACTTC.

The CDR3 region is CASSVEGRSGAGAAGYTF. The CDR3 DNA is TGTGCCAGCAGCGTAGAAGGGAGGTCAGGGGCGGGGGCTGCTGGCTACACCTTC. The chain joins TRBV9 to TRBJ1-2, with D possibly being TRBD1 (6 bases). The CDR3 sequence is 18 residues long. Germline CDR1 reads SGDLS; CDR2 reads YYNGEE. The V end was cut by 0 bases, the J end by 7 bases, with 25 bases between.

This clone appeared a single time. V is TRBV11-3 and J is TRBJ2-1, with 10 bases fitting TRBD1. CDR1 and CDR2 from the germline V gene are SGHNT and YENEEA. This CDR3 is built from 12 residues. J gave up 9 bases and V 9 bases, and 5 bases lay outside the gene matches. As DNA, the CDR3 is TGTGCCAGGGGACAGGGGATGGCTGAGCAGTTCTTC. Its protein is CARGQGMAEQFF. Filled out from reference TRBV11-3 and TRBJ2-1, the complete variable domain reads EAGVVQSPRYKIIEKKQPVAFWCNPISGHNTLYWYLQNLGQGPELLIRYENEEAVDDSQLPKDRFSAERLKGVDSTLKIQPAELGDSAVYLCARGQGMAEQFFGPGTRLTVL.

This clone showed up just once. The J gene is TRBJ1-1, the V gene TRBV6-5, with D perhaps TRBD1 (5 bases). Germline values: CDR1 MNHEY, CDR2 SVGAGI. V gave up 10 bases and J gave up 8 bases, with 14 bases separating them. The CDR3 totals 11 residues. The chain's CDR3 is CATYRLGEAFF. The CDR3 DNA follows: TGTGCCACCTACAGGCTCGGAGAAGCTTTCTTT.

The V call is TRBV5-1, the J call TRBJ2-5; tentatively, D is TRBD1 (6 bases). This CDR3 has 14 residues. The germline V gene has CDR1 SGHRS and CDR2 YFSETQ. The ends were cut back, 4 bases at V and 5 bases at J, with 15 bases in the middle. CDR3 amino acids: CASSPTGHRETQYF. For the CDR3, the DNA is TGCGCCAGCAGCCCTACGGGACATCGGGAGACCCAGTACTTC.

The chain recombines TRBV4-1 with TRBJ1-2; TRBD1 is a possible D gene (5 bases). This CDR3 comprises 14 residues. V lost 2 bases and J lost 4, with 11 bases in between. Germline CDR1 is MGHRA and CDR2 is YSYEKL. The chain's CDR3 is CASSQREGTYGYTF. The CDR3 DNA reads as TGCGCCAGCAGCCAAAGGGAGGGGACCTATGGCTACACCTTC.

This rearrangement joins TRBV6-5 to TRBJ2-1; 8 bases agree with TRBD1. The length of the CDR3 is 15 residues. Trimming at V came to 0 bases and at J to 7 bases, leaving 5 bases not matched to a gene. The germline V gene has CDR1 MNHEY and CDR2 SVGAGI. In nucleotides, the CDR3 is TGTGCCAGCAGTTACTCGGGACAGGCCCTTAATGAGCAGTTCTTC. This gives the protein CASSYSGQALNEQFF.

The V gene is TRBV7-8, the J gene TRBJ1-5; 9 bases line up with TRBD1. This CDR3 spans 17 amino acids. The V segment lost 2 bases and the J segment 5 bases; nucleotides outside the gene matches: 10. The V gene's germline CDR1 is SGHVS and CDR2 FQNEAQ. The CDR3 coding sequence is TGTGCCAGCAGCTTATTTGACCGGGACAGGGTCTATCAGCCCCAGCATTTT. Translation: CASSLFDRDRVYQPQHF.

This clone showed up many times. This chain uses TRBV6-5 with TRBJ1-2, with unresolved D. The germline V gene encodes CDR1 MNHEY and CDR2 SVGAGI. Trimming took 6 bases from V and 4 from J, leaving 12 bases between them. The CDR3 extends over 13 amino acids. CDR3 sequence reads: CASRAPSSYGYTF. The CDR3 DNA is TGTGCCAGCAGGGCTCCGAGCTCCTATGGCTACACCTTC.

The table lists this clone with a count of one. The chain joins TRBV5-6 to TRBJ1-2, with no clear D. The V and J ends lost 0 bases and 6 bases respectively, with 6 bases between them. Germline V CDR1 and CDR2: SGHDT, YYEEEE. The CDR3 totals 12 residues. CDR3 in amino acids: CASSLEPDGYTF. CDR3 DNA sequence: TGTGCCAGCAGCTTGGAACCAGATGGCTACACCTTC.

This chain links TRBV5-5 with TRBJ1-6, with no clear D. The V gene lost 1 base and the J gene lost 7 bases, with 12 bases spanning the gap. This CDR3 comprises 15 residues. Per germline, CDR1 SGHKS and CDR2 YYEKEE (reference sequence). CDR3 DNA: TGTGCCAGCAGCTTGTTGATAATCGGGAATTCACCCCTCCACTTT. It specifies CASSLLIIGNSPLHF.

The V gene is TRBV29-1, the J gene TRBJ2-3; D not certain. The CDR3 consists of 15 residues. Per the germline V gene, CDR1 is SQVTM and CDR2 is ANQGSEA. Trimming removed 6 bases from V and 2 bases from J, with 18 bases in between. Here the CDR3 reads CSVVLGLTNTDTQYF. The CDR3 DNA sequence: TGCAGCGTGGTGTTAGGGCTAACGAACACAGATACGCAGTATTTT.

This clone was observed a single time. The chain is built from TRBV9 and TRBJ2-1; D unclear. V lost 4 bases and J lost 5, with 13 bases in between. There are 14 residues in the CDR3. The germline V gene has CDR1 SGDLS and CDR2 YYNGEE. CDR3 amino acids: CASSPAPYHNEQFF. CDR3 bases: TGTGCCAGCAGCCCAGCACCGTACCACAATGAGCAGTTCTTC.

This chain links TRBV4-3 with TRBJ2-3, with 9 bases matching TRBD2. After removal of 0 bases from V and 3 bases from J, the junction contained 7 bases not matched to a gene. Germline V gene lookup returns CDR1 LGHNA and CDR2 YSLEER. The CDR3 runs 17 residues. CDR3 nucleotides: TGCGCCAGCAGCCAAGATTTCGCGGGGGGGCAAACAGATACGCAGTATTTT. It translates to CASSQDFAGGQTDTQYF.

V gene TRBV9 combines with J gene TRBJ1-2; 7 nucleotides line up with TRBD1. The V segment lost 2 bases and the J segment 6 bases; nucleotides outside the gene matches: 7. CDR1 and CDR2 from the germline V gene are SGDLS and YYNGEE. The CDR3 consists of 14 residues. DNA for the CDR3: TGTGCCAGCAGCGTCGCCGGGACAGTCAATGGCTACACCTTC. It specifies CASSVAGTVNGYTF.

The rearrangement joins TRBV6-5 to TRBJ2-3; TRBD2 agrees at 11 bases. The V segment lost 6 bases and the J segment 3 bases; nucleotides outside the gene matches: 5. The CDR3 covers 15 residues. The germline V gene encodes CDR1 MNHEY and CDR2 SVGAGI. The CDR3 DNA sequence: TGTGCCAGCAGCCCACTAGCGGGGGTTACAGATACGCAGTATTTT. Encoded protein: CASSPLAGVTDTQYF.

V and J are TRBV5-6 and TRBJ1-2; D is unclear. The CDR3 contains 15 residues. V lost 3 bases and J lost 4, with 16 bases in between. Germline V lookup: CDR1 SGHDT, CDR2 YYEEEE. CDR3 in amino acids: CASSWRAAGIYGYTF. As DNA, the CDR3 is TGTGCCAGCAGCTGGAGGGCGGCGGGGATCTATGGCTACACCTTC.

The chain joins TRBV4-3 to TRBJ1-1; D gene unclear. Germline-derived CDR1 and CDR2 are LGHNA and YSLEER. This CDR3 has 15 residues. V lost 1 base, J lost 4 bases, and 13 bases lay in between. The CDR3 reads CASSQGAPAGTEAFF. For the CDR3, the DNA is TGCGCCAGCAGCCAAGGGGCTCCCGCAGGCACTGAAGCTTTCTTT.

V and J are TRBV9 and TRBJ1-3, with D possibly matching TRBD1 (5 bases). There are 19 residues in the CDR3. Germline V gene sequence: CDR1 SGDLS, CDR2 YYNGEE. V lost 2 bases, J lost 2 bases, and 23 bases lay in between. The DNA of the CDR3 is TGTGCCAGCAGCGTTTTGTCTGGCGGGGCATCTTTCCCTGGAAACACCATATATTTT. Its translation: CASSVLSGGASFPGNTIYF.

The chain uses TRBV7-2 and TRBJ1-5; 7 nucleotides align to TRBD1. The ends lost 6 bases at V and 2 bases at J; junction bases unmatched: 7. The CDR3 is 15 residues long. Per the germline V gene, CDR1 is SGHTA and CDR2 is FQGNSA. The CDR3 nucleotides read TGTGCCAGCAGGCCCAGGGGGGACGGCAATCAGCCCCAGCATTTT. It yields the protein CASRPRGDGNQPQHF. The variable domain in full, completed from reference TRBV7-2 and TRBJ1-5, reads GAGVSQSPSNKVTEKGKDVELRCDPISGHTALYWYRQSLGQGLEFLIYFQGNSAPDKSGLPSDRFSAERTGGSVSTLTIQRTQQEDSAVYLCASRPRGDGNQPQHFGDGTRLSIL.

This clone was observed once. This rearrangement joins TRBV5-1 to TRBJ1-4; D is uncertain. The CDR3 consists of 15 residues. Between the trimmed V and J ends, which lost 0 bases and 4 bases, there was a span of 10 bases. The V gene's germline CDR1 is SGHRS and CDR2 YFSETQ. The CDR3 spells CASSLAAQVNEKLFF. CDR3 DNA: TGCGCCAGCAGCTTGGCAGCTCAGGTTAATGAAAAACTGTTTTTT.

This clone has a single count. This rearrangement joins TRBV5-1 to TRBJ1-5; possibly TRBD1 for D (6 bases). Trimming stripped 0 bases from V and 6 bases from J, with 10 bases between. The CDR3 totals 14 residues. Germline loops: CDR1 SGHRS, CDR2 YFSETQ. CDR3 DNA sequence: TGCGCCAGCAGCTTGGCCGGGGGCGGTCAGCCCCAGCATTTT. Protein: CASSLAGGGQPQHF.